This T cell receptor beta chain was sequenced during a study of cytomegalovirus exposure and HLA in healthy donors. Study outcomes and limitations: Rare sequences made up most TCRs, while some public TCRs were found in many donors. Later analysis identified several of the most significant clusters that appeared linked to common viral pathogens. Excluded were some V segments that proved indistinguishable, including TRBV6-2 and TRBV6-3.

The PCR contained 60 Vbeta and 13 Jbeta primers. Profiled with immunoSEQ multiplex PCR; TCRdb holds only in-frame clones, not every one. Of under 200,000 clones in the sample, more than 65% were seen once. On this clone itself: The antigen is undetermined.

The CDR3 is made up of 16 amino acids. The germline gives CDR1 SQVTM, CDR2 ANQGSEA. Trimming cost V 3 bases and J 4 bases; bases outside gene matches: 11. The chain recombines TRBV29-1 with TRBJ1-1; 10 bases are shared with TRBD1. The receptor was derived from a woman in her twenties or thirties in good health and CMV-seronegative. Sequenced: PBMCs. The chain's CDR3 is CSVETGTGEWSTEAFF. The CDR3 nucleotides read TGCAGCGTTGAGACCGGGACAGGGGAATGGAGCACTGAAGCTTTCTTT.